The clone carrying this T cell receptor (beta chain) was observed a single time. Its specificity is unknown. The authors' processing: What underpinned the distant-metastasis classifier for papillary thyroid cancer was the set of CDR3 differences across clinicopathological groups. TCRdb used MiXCR to call clones anew from the PCR reads. The authors' filters were not applied to this entry. The repertoire holds 30,000 to 45,000 clones, with approximately 30% as singletons. The data are from a study of metastatic and nonmetastatic thyroid tumors. Study overall: Comparison of repertoires was carried out across blood and tumor or nodule tissue from malignant and benign thyroid patients. Study findings and constraints: A significant increase in TCR beta diversity was reportedly seen in malignant thyroid tumors relative to benign nodules, in blood and tumor.

No patient had received any treatment before thyroid surgery. Germline V CDR1 and CDR2: SGHTA, FQGNSA. This CDR3 has 18 amino acids. J gave up 8 bases and V 1 base, and 13 bases lay outside the gene matches. The J gene is TRBJ1-6, the V gene TRBV7-2; 8 nucleotides match TRBD1. This TCR was sampled from a male donor with papillary thyroid cancer or a benign thyroid nodule (not recorded which). Some clones in this sample may be carry-over from other donors' samples. The specimen sequenced was blood. CDR3 region: CASSLGPSGQGAYSPLHF. CDR3 DNA sequence: TGTGCCAGCAGCTTAGGGCCTTCGGGGCAGGGGGCGTATTCACCCCTCCACTTT.